A few counts support the clone carrying this TCR beta chain. Germline CDR1 is MDHEN and CDR2 is SYDVKM. The CDR3 has 15 residues. Between the trimmed V and J ends, which lost 6 bases and 0 bases, there was a span of 9 bases. Expressed TCRB transcripts were sequenced because the entire RNA isolate underwent reverse transcription. Some 3.3 million reads per sample on average were obtained from naive, central memory and regulatory T cell samples. Generated by immunoSEQ multiplex PCR, the TCRdb table keeps only in-frame clones and is missing some. This repertoire shows about 150,000 clones, just over 9% found once; its top ten account for around 0.63%. This sample is part of a study of beta chain features in type 1 diabetes. Study information: All samples yielded 100 million to 140 million examined sorted cells.

Specimen: central memory CD4+ T cells from blood. J is TRBJ2-6 and V is TRBV28; D might be TRBD1 (5 bases). The source is a man aged 18-30 years in good health. The DNA for the CDR3 is TGTGCCAGCAGCCCAGACAGCTCTGGGGCCAACGTCCTGACTTTC. As protein: CASSPDSSGANVLTF.